Below are 17 T cell receptor beta chains sequenced from a single sample in a study of T cell responses to AZD1222 COVID-19 vaccine. Using immunoSEQ multiplex PCR, the repertoire was profiled, and TCRdb retains in-frame clones only, with some absent. Among 150,000 to 200,000 clones listed, roughly 89% were seen once. Sequencing used peripheral blood, obtained on day 0 of AZD1222 vaccination. The origin of the receptors is an adult in good health.

The rearrangement joins TRBV18 to TRBJ2-7, with unresolved D. V was trimmed by 3 bases and J by 6 bases, leaving 18 bases between them. The germline V gene has CDR1 KGHSH and CDR2 LQKENI. The CDR3 sequence is 15 residues long. CDR3 coding DNA: TGTGCCAGCTCACCCGTTACGGGTGTGATAACCGAGCAGTACGTC. The encoded protein is CASSPVTGVITEQYV.

The CDR3 DNA reads TGCGCCAGCAGTCTTCAAGAATCTCGCGACACTGAAGCTTTCTTT. Residues: CASSLQESRDTEAFF. V and J are TRBV4-1 and TRBJ1-1; D not certain. Trimming took 6 bases from V and 3 from J, leaving 17 bases between them. The germline CDR1 and CDR2 sequences are MGHRA and YSYEKL. The CDR3 has 15 amino acids.

The CDR3 is CASSSRTGNNQPQHF. For the CDR3, the DNA is TGTGCCAGCAGCTCTCGGACAGGGAACAATCAGCCCCAGCATTTT. This rearrangement joins TRBV11-2 to TRBJ1-5; 8 bases are shared with TRBD1. The CDR3 has 15 residues. Germline V gene sequence: CDR1 SGHAT, CDR2 FQNNGV. V shed 4 bases, J shed 3 bases, and the junction held 5 bases outside the gene matches.

This chain joins TRBV11-2 and TRBJ1-2; D not certain. The CDR3 extends over 13 amino acids. The V gene's germline CDR1 is SGHAT and CDR2 FQNNGV. V was trimmed by 4 bases and J by 2 bases, leaving 8 bases between them. The DNA for the CDR3 is TGTGCCAGCAGCTCCGACACAAACTATGGCTACACCTTC. It specifies CASSSDTNYGYTF.

Notes on this clone: In the same sample, other DNA sequences code for this CDR3. This sequence joins TRBV28 and TRBJ2-7; the D gene is possibly TRBD1 (6 bases). The CDR3 is made up of 12 amino acids. The germline CDR1 and CDR2 sequences are MDHEN and SYDVKM. V was clipped by 6 bases and J by 2 bases, with 8 bases between them. The CDR3 reads CASSRTAYEQYF. CDR3 DNA sequence: TGTGCCAGCAGCCGGACAGCCTACGAGCAGTACTTC.

This chain uses TRBV28 with TRBJ2-2; D is perhaps TRBD2 (7 bases). The CDR3 sequence is 15 residues long. CDR1 MDHEN and CDR2 SYDVKM come from the germline V gene. Trimming removed 11 bases at V and 8 bases at J, with 24 bases between. CDR3 amino acids: CAAHGSGGAPGELFF. The CDR3 DNA sequence: TGTGCCGCGCACGGTTCGGGGGGCGCCCCGGGGGAGCTGTTTTTT.

The chain employs TRBV9 and TRBJ1-3; tentative D call: TRBD1 (5 bases). V lost 2 bases and J lost 0, with 12 bases in between. CDR1 is SGDLS, CDR2 YYNGEE, per germline. The CDR3 spans 16 residues. The CDR3 loop is CASSVYDSSSGNTIYF. CDR3 in DNA: TGTGCCAGCAGCGTTTACGACAGCTCCTCTGGAAACACCATATATTTT.

This chain joins TRBV12-2 and TRBJ2-4. TRBV12-2 is described as a pseudogene. CDR3 length equals 15 residues. The CDR3: CASRFLGSFKNIQYF. The CDR3 nucleotides are TGTGCAAGTCGCTTTTTAGGAAGCTTCAAAAACATTCAGTACTTC.

V gene TRBV2 combines with J gene TRBJ1-6; weak D call: TRBD1 (5 bases). This CDR3 spans 15 amino acids. Germline V lookup: CDR1 SNHLY, CDR2 FYNNEI. Deletions cut 4 bases from V and 8 bases from J, with 15 bases between. CDR3 residues: CASSGWGSSDSPLHF. The CDR3 nucleotides are TGTGCCAGCAGTGGGTGGGGCAGTTCTGATTCACCCCTCCACTTT. Variable domain in full (rest from reference TRBV2 and TRBJ1-6): EPEVTQTPSHQVTQMGQEVILRCVPISNHLYFYWYRQILGQKVEFLVSFYNNEISEKSEIFDDQFSVERPDGSNFTLKIRSTKLEDSAMYFCASSGWGSSDSPLHFGNGTRLTVT.

This rearrangement joins TRBV29-1 to TRBJ1-1; D gene unclear. Trimming shortened V by 4 bases and J by 11 bases, and 11 bases separated the two germline ends. CDR3 length: 10 amino acids. From germline, CDR1 is SQVTM and CDR2 ANQGSEA. CDR3 amino acids: CSVASDGAFF. The DNA of the CDR3 is TGCAGCGTTGCTTCGGATGGGGCTTTCTTT.

The chain employs TRBV12-5 and TRBJ1-5; TRBD1 agrees at 10 bases. From germline, CDR1 is LGHNT and CDR2 FRNRAP. Losses at the gene ends were 1 base for V and 6 bases for J; bases not matched to a gene: 18. The CDR3 length is 20 residues. Here the CDR3 reads CASGLAGDRGAFNRGQPQHF. For the CDR3, the DNA is TGTGCTAGTGGTTTGGCCGGGGACAGGGGAGCCTTCAATAGAGGTCAGCCCCAGCATTTT.

This clone was picked up one time. The CDR3 reads CAWGRRGSGANVLTF. As DNA, the CDR3 is TGTGCCTGGGGGCGGAGGGGCTCTGGGGCCAACGTCCTGACTTTC. The chain joins TRBV30 to TRBJ2-6; maybe TRBD2 (6 bases). Trimming removed 5 bases at V and 0 bases at J, with 11 bases between. CDR3 length equals 15 residues. Per germline, CDR1 GTSNPN and CDR2 SVGIG (reference sequence).

This chain connects TRBV19 to TRBJ1-2, with unresolved D. The germline V gene has CDR1 LNHDA and CDR2 SQIVND (reference sequence). The V end was cut by 4 bases, the J end by 4 bases, with 16 bases between. The CDR3 extends over 15 amino acids. The CDR3 is CASSTPSDGSYGYTF. CDR3 nucleotide sequence: TGTGCCAGTAGTACCCCCTCCGACGGTAGCTATGGCTACACCTTC.

The chain links TRBV12-3 or TRBV12-4 to TRBJ1-2, with 8 bases matching TRBD1. CDR3 length equals 13 residues. Trimming removed 5 bases from V and 8 bases from J; junction bases left unmatched: 7. The CDR3 protein is CASSLTGGGGYTF. DNA for the CDR3: TGTGCCAGCAGTCTTACAGGGGGAGGCGGCTACACCTTC.

The V and J genes are TRBV2 and TRBJ1-2; 9 bases line up with TRBD1. The J segment lost 0 bases and the V segment lost 11 bases, leaving 7 bases of the junction unmatched. CDR1 and CDR2 (germline): SNHLY, FYNNEI. The CDR3 spans 14 residues. The CDR3 loop is CAGRQGVTNYGYTF. The CDR3 nucleotides read TGTGCCGGAAGACAGGGGGTTACTAACTATGGCTACACCTTC.

The rearrangement uses TRBV7-6 and TRBJ2-1; D is possibly TRBD1 (5 bases). In germline, CDR1 is SGHVS, CDR2 FNYEAQ. With 5 bases removed from V and 0 bases from J, the gap between germline ends came to 11 bases. CDR3 size: 15 residues. The CDR3 nucleotides read TGTGCCAGCAGCCGACGACAGAGCTCCTACAATGAGCAGTTCTTC. This gives the protein CASSRRQSSYNEQFF.

This chain connects TRBV12-3 or TRBV12-4 to TRBJ1-2; 12 bases fit TRBD1. V was pared by 11 bases and J by 8 bases, with 6 bases of the junction left unmatched. This CDR3 contains 12 residues. The CDR3 spells CAAGTGGLGYTF. CDR3 coding DNA: TGTGCCGCCGGGACAGGGGGCTTGGGCTACACCTTC.